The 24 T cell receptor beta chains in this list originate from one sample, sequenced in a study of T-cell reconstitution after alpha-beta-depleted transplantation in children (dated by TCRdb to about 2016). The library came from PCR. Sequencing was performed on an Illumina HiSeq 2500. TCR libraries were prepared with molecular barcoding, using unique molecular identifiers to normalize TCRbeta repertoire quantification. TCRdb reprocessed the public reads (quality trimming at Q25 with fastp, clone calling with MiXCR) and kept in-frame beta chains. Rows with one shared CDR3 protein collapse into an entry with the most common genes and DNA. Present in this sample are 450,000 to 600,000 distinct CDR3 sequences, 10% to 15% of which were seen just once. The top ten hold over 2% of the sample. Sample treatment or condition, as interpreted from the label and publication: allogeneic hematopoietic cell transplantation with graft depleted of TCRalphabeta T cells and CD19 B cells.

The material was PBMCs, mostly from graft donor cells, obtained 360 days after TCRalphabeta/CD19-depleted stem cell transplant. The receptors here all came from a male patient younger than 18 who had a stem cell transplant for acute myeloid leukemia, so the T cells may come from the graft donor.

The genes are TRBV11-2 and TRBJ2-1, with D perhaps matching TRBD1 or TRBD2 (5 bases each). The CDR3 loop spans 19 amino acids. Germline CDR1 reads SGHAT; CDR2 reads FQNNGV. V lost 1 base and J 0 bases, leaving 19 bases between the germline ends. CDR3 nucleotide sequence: TGTGCCAGCAGCTTAGTTGTATTGGGGCGGAGCGGCTCCTACAATGAGCAGTTCTTC. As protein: CASSLVVLGRSGSYNEQFF.

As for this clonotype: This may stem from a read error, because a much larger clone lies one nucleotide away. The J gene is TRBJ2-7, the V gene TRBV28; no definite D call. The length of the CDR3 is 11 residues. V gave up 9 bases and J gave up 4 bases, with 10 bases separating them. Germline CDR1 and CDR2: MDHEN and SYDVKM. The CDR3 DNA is TGTGCCAGTGTGACCGTTTACGAGCAGTACTTC. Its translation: CASVTVYEQYF.

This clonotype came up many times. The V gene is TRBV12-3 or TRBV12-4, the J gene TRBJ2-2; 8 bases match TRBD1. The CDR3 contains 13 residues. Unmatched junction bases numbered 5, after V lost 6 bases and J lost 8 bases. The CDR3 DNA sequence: TGTGCCAGCAGGTGGACAGGGTTGGGGGAGCTGTTTTTT. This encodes CASRWTGLGELFF.

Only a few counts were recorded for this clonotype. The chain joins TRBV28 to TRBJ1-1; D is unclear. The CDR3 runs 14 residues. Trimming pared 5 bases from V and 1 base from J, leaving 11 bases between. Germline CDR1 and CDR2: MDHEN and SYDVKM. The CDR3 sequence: CASSPHTENTEAFF. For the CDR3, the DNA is TGTGCCAGCAGTCCCCACACGGAGAACACTGAAGCTTTCTTT.

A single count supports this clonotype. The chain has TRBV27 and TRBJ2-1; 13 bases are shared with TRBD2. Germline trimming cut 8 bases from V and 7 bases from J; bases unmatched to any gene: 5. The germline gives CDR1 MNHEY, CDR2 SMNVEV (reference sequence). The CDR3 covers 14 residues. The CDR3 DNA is TGTGCCAGCCTGGAACTAGCGGGAGGGAATGAGCAGTTCTTC. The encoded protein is CASLELAGGNEQFF.

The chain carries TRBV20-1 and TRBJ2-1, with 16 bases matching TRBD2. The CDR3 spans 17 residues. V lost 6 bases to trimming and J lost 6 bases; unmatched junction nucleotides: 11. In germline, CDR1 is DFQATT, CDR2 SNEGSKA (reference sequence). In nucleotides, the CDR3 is TGCAGTGCCAATCCGGGACTAGCGGGAGGGCCTGGCAATGAGCAGTTCTTC. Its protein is CSANPGLAGGPGNEQFF.

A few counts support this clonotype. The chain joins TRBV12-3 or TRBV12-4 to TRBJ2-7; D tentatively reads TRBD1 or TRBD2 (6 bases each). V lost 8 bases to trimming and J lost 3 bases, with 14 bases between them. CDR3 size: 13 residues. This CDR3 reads CASRPGGHYEQYF. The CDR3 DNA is TGTGCCAGCCGGCCCGGGGGCCACTACGAGCAGTACTTC.

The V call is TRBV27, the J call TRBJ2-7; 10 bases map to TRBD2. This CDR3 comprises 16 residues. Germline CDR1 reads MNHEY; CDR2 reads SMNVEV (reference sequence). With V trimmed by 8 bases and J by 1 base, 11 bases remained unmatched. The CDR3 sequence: CASGTRTSGYSYEQYF. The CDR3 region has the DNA TGTGCCAGCGGCACAAGGACTAGCGGTTATTCCTACGAGCAGTACTTC.

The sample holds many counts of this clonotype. CDR3 amino acids: CASSLANGYEQYF. The CDR3 DNA reads TGTGCCAGCAGCTTAGCGAACGGATACGAGCAGTACTTC. The chain has TRBV7-9 and TRBJ2-7; D is unclear. V dropped 0 bases and J dropped 4 bases, with 7 bases sitting between them. This CDR3 is 13 amino acids long. Per germline, CDR1 SEHNR and CDR2 FQNEAQ (reference sequence).

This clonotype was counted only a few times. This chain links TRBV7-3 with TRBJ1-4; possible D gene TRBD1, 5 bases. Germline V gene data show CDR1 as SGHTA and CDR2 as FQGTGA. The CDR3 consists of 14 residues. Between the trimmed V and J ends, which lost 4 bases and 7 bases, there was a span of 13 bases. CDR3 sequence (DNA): TGTGCCAGCAGCTGTAGGTGGGGCAGTGAAAAACTGTTTTTT. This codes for CASSCRWGSEKLFF.

The CDR3 nucleotides read TGTGCCAGCAGTTACGGGCTAAGGAACACTGAAGCTTTCTTT. Residues: CASSYGLRNTEAFF. The chain joins TRBV6-5 to TRBJ1-1; D not certain. Deletions cut 2 bases from V and 1 base from J, with 8 bases between. The length of the CDR3 is 14 residues. Per the germline V gene, CDR1 is MNHEY and CDR2 is SVGAGI.

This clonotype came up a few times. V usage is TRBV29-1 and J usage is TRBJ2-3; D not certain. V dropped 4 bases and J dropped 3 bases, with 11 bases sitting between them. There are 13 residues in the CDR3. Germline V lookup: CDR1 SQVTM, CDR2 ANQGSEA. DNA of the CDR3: TGCAGCGTTGCGACTCGAAATACAGATACGCAGTATTTT. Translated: CSVATRNTDTQYF.

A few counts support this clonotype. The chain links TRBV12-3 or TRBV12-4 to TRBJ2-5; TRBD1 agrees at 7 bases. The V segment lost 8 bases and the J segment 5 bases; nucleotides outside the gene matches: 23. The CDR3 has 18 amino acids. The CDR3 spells CASQDTFRPTGARETQYF. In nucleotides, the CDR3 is TGTGCCAGCCAAGATACTTTTAGGCCTACAGGGGCCCGGGAGACCCAGTACTTC.

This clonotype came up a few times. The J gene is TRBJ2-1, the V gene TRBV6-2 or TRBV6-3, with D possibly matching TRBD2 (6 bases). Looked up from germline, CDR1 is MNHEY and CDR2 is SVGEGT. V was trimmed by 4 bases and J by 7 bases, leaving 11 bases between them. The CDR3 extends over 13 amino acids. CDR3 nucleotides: TGTGCCAGCAGTTCCTTCAGCGGGAATGAGCAGTTCTTC. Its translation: CASSSFSGNEQFF.

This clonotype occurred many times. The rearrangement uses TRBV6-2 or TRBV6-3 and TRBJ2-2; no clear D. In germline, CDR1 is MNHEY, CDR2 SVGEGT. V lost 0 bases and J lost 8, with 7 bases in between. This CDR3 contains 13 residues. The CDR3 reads CASSYSGQGELFF. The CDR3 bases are TGTGCCAGCAGTTACTCCGGCCAAGGGGAGCTGTTTTTT.

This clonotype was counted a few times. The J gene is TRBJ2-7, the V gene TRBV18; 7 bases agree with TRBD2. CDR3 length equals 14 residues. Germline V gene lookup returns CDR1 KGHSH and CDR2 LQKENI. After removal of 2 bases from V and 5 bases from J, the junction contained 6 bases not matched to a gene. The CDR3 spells CASSPLTSVDEQYF. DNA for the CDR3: TGTGCCAGCTCACCATTAACTAGCGTGGACGAGCAGTACTTC. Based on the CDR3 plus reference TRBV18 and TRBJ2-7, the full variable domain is NAGVMQNPRHLVRRRGQEARLRCSPMKGHSHVYWYRQLPEEGLKFMVYLQKENIIDESGMPKERFSAEFPKEGPSILRIQQVVRGDSAAYFCASSPLTSVDEQYFGPGTRLTVT.

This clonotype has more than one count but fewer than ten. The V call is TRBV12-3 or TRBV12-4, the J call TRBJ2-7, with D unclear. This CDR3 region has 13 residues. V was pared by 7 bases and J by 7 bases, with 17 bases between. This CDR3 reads CASNQVRSLEQYF. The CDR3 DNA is TGTGCCAGCAACCAAGTGAGATCGCTGGAGCAGTACTTC.

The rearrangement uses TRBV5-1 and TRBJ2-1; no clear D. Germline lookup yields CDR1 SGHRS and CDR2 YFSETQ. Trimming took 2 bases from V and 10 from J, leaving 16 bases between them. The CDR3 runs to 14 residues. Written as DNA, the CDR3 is TGCGCCAGCAGCTTCGAAACGGCCCAAGGGGAGCAGTTCTTC. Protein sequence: CASSFETAQGEQFF.

The CDR3 loop is CSVRGGGGTEAFF. In DNA form, the CDR3 reads TGCAGTGTTCGGGGGGGAGGGGGAACTGAAGCTTTCTTT. The chain couples TRBV20-1 to TRBJ1-1, with a weak D call TRBD1 (6 bases). V lost 7 bases, J lost 5 bases, and 17 bases lay in between. Per the germline V gene, CDR1 is DFQATT and CDR2 is SNEGSKA (reference sequence). The CDR3 is 13 residues long.

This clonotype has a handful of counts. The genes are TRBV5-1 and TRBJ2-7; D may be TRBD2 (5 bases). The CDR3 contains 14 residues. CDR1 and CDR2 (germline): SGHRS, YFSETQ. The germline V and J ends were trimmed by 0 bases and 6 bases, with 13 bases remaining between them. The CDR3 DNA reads TGCGCCAGCAGCTTGGTACTCGTAAGCGGCGAGCAGTACTTC. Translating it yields CASSLVLVSGEQYF.

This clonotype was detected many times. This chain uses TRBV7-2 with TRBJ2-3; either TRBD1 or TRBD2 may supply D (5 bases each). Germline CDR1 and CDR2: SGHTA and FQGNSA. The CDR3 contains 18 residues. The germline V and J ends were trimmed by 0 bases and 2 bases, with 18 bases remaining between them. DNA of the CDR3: TGTGCCAGCAGCTTAGCCACAATACCGGGGACCAACACAGATACGCAGTATTTT. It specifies CASSLATIPGTNTDTQYF.

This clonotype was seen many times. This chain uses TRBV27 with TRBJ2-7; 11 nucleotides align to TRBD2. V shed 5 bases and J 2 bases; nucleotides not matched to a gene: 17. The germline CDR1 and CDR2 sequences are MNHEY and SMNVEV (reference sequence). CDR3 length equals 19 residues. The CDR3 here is CASSRTGTSGWEGAYEQYF. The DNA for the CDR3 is TGTGCCAGCAGTCGTACCGGGACTAGCGGCTGGGAGGGGGCCTACGAGCAGTACTTC.

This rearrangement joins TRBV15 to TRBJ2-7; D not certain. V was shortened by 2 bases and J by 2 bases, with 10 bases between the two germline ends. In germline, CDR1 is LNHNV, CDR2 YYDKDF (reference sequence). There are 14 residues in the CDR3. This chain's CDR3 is CATSRLASPYEQYF. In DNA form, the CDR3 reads TGTGCCACCAGCAGATTGGCTTCTCCCTACGAGCAGTACTTC.

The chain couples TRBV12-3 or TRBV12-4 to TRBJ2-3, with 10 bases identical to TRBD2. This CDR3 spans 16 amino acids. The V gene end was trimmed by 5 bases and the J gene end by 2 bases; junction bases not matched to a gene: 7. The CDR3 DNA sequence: TGTGCCAGCAGTCGATTAGCGGGAGGAACCACAGATACGCAGTATTTT. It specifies CASSRLAGGTTDTQYF.